Included here is one T cell receptor beta chain sequence, with context. This sample was taken from a study of blood T cell repertoires in COVID-19. About the research overall: The samples span acute and convalescent COVID-19 from the United States, Italy and Spain.

Participants' reported clinical history set cohort assignment. Two negative PCRs, clearance, or symptom resolution characterized the recovered Cohort 3 donors. Measured with immunoSEQ multiplex PCR; TCRdb has only the in-frame clones, and not every one. The repertoire has around 110,000 clones, around 83% of them found once; the top ten carry approximately 3.9%. This clonotype originated in a woman aged 25 to 39 who had recovered from COVID-19. Source material: PBMCs or T cells enriched from blood (not recorded which).

The CDR3 here is CASSSTGLGSEKLFF. Here the CDR3 DNA reads TGTGCCAGCAGCTCTACAGGGTTAGGGAGTGAAAAACTGTTTTTT. The chain carries TRBV7-6 and TRBJ1-4; perhaps TRBD1 as D (6 bases). The length of the CDR3 is 15 residues. Germline V gene lookup returns CDR1 SGHVS and CDR2 FNYEAQ. Trimming took 4 bases from V and 7 from J, leaving 16 bases between them.